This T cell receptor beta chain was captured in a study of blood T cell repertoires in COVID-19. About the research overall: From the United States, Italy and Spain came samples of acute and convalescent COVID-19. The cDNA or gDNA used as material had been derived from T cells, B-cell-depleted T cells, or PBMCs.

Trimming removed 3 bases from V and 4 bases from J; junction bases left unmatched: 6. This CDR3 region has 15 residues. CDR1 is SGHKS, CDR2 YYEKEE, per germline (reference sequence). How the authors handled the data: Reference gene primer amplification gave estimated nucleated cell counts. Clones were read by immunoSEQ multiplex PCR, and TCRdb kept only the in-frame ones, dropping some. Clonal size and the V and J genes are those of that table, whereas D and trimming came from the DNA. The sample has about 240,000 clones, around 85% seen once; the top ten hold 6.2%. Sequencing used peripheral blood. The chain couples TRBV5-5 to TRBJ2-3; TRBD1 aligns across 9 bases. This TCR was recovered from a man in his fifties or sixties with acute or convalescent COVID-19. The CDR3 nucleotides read TGTGCCAGCAGCTGGGGACAGGGTAACCCAGATACGCAGTATTTT. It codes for CASSWGQGNPDTQYF.